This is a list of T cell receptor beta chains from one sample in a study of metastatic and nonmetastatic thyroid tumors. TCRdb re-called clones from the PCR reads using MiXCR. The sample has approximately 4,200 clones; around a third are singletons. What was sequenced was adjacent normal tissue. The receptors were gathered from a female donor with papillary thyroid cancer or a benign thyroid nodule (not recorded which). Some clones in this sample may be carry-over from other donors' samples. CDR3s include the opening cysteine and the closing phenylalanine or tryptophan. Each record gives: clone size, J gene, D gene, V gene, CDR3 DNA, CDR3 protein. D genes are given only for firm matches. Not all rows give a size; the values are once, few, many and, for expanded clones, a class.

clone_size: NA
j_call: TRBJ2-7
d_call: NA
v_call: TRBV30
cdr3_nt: TGTGCCTGGAGTTTGGGCCTCAGAGTCTACGAGCAGTACTTC
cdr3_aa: CAWSLGLRVYEQYF

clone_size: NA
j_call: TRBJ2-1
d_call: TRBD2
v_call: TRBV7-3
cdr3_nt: TGTGCCAGCATCCCTGAGGGCGGGAGGGCCCGGTCCAATAAGCAGTTCTTC
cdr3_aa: CASIPEGGRARSNKQFF

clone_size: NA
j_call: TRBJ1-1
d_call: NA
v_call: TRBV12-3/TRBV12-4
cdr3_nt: TGTGCCAGCAGTTATAGACGGGAGATGAACACTGAAGCTTTCTTT
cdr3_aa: CASSYRREMNTEAFF

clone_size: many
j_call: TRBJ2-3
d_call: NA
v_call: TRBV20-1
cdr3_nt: TGCAGTGCTATCTCGGGGGCTAGCACAGATACGCAGTATTTT
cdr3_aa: CSAISGASTDTQYF

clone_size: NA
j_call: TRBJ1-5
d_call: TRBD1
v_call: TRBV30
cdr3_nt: TGTGCCTGGAGGAGGACAGGGAATCAGCCCCAGCATTTT
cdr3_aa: CAWRRTGNQPQHF

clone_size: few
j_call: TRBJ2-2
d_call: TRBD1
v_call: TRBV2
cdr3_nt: TGTGCCAGCAGGGGACAGGGGTTAGGTACCGGGGAGCTGTTTTTT
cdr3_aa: CASRGQGLGTGELFF

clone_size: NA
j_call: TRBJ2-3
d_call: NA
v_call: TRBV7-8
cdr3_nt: TGTGCCAGCAGCTTAACCCGGGGGAACACAGATACGCAGTATTTT
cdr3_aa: CASSLTRGNTDTQYF

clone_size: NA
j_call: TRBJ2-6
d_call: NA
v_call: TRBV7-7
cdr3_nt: TGTGCTAGCAGCCCCGGACAAGCCTCTGGGGCCAACGTCCTGACTTTC
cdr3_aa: CASSPGQASGANVLTF

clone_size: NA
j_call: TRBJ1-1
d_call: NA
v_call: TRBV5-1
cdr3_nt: TGCGCCAGCAGCTTAGGGGGGAACACTGAAGCTTTCTTT
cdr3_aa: CASSLGGNTEAFF

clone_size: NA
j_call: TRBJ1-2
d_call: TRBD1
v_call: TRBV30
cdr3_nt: TGTGCCTGGAGTGTATCTAAAAGGGGGCTATATGGCTACACCTTC
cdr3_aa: CAWSVSKRGLYGYTF

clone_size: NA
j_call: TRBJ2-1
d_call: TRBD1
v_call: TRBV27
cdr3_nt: TGTGCCAGCAGTACAACCCCAGGGGGAGTGGTGAGTGAGCAGTTCTTC
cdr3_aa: CASSTTPGGVVSEQFF

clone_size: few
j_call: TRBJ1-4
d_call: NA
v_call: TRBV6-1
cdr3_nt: TGTGCCAGCAGCCAGGATCCGGAAGGGGAAAAACTGTTTTTT
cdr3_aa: CASSQDPEGEKLFF

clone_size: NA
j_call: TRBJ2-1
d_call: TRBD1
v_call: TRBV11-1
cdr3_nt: TGTGCCAGCAGCCTAAGGACAGGGGGCTACAATGAGCAGTTCTTC
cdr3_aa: CASSLRTGGYNEQFF

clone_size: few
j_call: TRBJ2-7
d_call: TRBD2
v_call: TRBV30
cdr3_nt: TGTGCCTGGAGTACTCTAGCGGGAGATATCGAGCAGTACTTC
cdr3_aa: CAWSTLAGDIEQYF

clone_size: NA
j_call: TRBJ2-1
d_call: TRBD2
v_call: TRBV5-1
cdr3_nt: TGCGCCAGCACACCAGCGGGAGGAGCATACAATGAGCAGTTCTTC
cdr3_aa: CASTPAGGAYNEQFF

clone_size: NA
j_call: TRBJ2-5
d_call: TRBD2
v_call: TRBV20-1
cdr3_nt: TGCAGTGCCCCCGGGACTAGCGGCCACCAAGAGACCCAGTACTTC
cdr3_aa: CSAPGTSGHQETQYF

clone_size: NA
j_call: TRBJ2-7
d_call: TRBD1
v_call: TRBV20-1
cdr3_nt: TGCAGTGCGCTACAGACAGGGGGTCTCTCCTACGAGCAGTACTTC
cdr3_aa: CSALQTGGLSYEQYF

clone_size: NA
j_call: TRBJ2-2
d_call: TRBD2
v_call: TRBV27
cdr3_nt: TGTGCCAGCAGTTTTAGCGGGTTAGGGGAGCTGTTTTTT
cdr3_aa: CASSFSGLGELFF

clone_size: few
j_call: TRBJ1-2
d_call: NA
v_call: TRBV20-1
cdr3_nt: TGCAGTGCTAGACGACTCCGCCGGTATGGCTACACCTTC
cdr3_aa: CSARRLRRYGYTF

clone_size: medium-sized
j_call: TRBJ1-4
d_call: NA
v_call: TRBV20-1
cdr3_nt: TGCAGTGCTCTACAGTCAACTAATGAAAAACTGTTTTTT
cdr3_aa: CSALQSTNEKLFF

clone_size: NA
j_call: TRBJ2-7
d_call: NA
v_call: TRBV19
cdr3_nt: TGTGCCAGTAGTATCAGGGGCGAGCAGTACTTC
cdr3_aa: CASSIRGEQYF

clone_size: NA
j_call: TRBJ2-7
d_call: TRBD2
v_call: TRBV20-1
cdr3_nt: TGCAGTGCTAGAAGAGGACTAGCGGGAGCCTACGAGCAGTACTTC
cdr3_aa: CSARRGLAGAYEQYF

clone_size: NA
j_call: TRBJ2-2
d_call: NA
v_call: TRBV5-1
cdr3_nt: TGCGCCAGCAGCTTGGGGCCTGCTAGGACCCAGAACACCGGGGAGCTGTTTTTT
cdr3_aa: CASSLGPARTQNTGELFF

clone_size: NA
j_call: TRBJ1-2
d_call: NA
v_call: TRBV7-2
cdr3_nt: TGTGCCAGCAGCTTGGGGGGGATCCGCAGCTATGGCTACACCTTC
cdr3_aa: CASSLGGIRSYGYTF

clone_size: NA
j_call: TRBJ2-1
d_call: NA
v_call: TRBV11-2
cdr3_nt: TGTGCCAGCAGCTCCCGGGACCCTCAGCCCAATGAGCAGTTCTTC
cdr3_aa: CASSSRDPQPNEQFF

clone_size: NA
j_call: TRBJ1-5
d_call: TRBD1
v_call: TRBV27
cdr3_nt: TGTGCCAGCAGTTTTTATGGGACAGGGGCGGCGAGCAATCAGCCCCAGCATTTT
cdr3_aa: CASSFYGTGAASNQPQHF

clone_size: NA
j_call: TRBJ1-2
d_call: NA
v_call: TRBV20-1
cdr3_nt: TGCAGTGCTAGAGATCAAGGCTGTGCGGGAGGCTACACCTTC
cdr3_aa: CSARDQGCAGGYTF

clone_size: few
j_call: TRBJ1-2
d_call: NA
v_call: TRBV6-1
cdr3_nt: TGTGCCAGCGGAGACAGGAGCCCGCGGTGGTTTGGTGGCTACACCTTC
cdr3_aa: CASGDRSPRWFGGYTF